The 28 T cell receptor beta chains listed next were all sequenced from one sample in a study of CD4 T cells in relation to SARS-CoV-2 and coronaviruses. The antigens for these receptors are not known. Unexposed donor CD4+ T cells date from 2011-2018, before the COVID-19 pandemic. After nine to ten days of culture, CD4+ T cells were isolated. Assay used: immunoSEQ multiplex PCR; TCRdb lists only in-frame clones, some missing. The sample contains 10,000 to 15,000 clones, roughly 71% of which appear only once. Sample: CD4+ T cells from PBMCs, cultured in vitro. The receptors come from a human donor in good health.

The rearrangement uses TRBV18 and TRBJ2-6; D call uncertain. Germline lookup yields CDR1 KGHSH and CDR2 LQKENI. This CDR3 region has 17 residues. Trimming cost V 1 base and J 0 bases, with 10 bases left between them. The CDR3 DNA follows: TGTGCCAGCTCACCACAACAGAAAACCTCTGGGGCCAACGTCCTGACTTTC. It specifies CASSPQQKTSGANVLTF.

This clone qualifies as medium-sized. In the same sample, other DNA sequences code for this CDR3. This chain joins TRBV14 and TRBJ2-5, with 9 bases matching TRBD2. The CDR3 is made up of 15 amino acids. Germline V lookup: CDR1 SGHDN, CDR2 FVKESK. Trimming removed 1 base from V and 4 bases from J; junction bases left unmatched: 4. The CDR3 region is CASSQGLAGTETQYF. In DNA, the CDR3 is TGTGCCAGCAGCCAAGGTCTAGCGGGAACAGAGACCCAGTACTTC.

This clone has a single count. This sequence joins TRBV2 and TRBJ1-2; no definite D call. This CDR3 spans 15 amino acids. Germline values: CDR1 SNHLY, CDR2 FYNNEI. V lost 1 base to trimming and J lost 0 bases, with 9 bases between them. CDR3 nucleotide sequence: TGTGCCAGCAGTGAAGACACGCCAGCTAACTATGGCTACACCTTC. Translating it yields CASSEDTPANYGYTF.

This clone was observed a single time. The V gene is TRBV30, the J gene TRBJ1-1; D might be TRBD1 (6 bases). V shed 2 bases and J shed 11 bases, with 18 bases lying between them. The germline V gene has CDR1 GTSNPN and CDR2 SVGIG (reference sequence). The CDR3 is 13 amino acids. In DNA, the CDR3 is TGTGCCTGGAGTCTTCCCAACCCCCAGGGGGCTTTCTTT. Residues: CAWSLPNPQGAFF.

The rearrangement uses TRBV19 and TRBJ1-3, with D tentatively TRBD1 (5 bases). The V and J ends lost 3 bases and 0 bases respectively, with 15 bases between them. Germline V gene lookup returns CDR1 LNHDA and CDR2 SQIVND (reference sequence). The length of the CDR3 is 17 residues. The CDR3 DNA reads TGTGCCAGTAGTATCACGAGGGACGCCCGCTCTGGAAACACCATATATTTT. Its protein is CASSITRDARSGNTIYF.

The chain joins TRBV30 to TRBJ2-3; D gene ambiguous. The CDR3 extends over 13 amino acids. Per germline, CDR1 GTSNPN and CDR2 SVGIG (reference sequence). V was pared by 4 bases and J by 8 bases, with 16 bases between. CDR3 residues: CAWTLARATTQYF. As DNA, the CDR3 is TGTGCCTGGACTTTGGCACGAGCTACTACGCAGTATTTT.

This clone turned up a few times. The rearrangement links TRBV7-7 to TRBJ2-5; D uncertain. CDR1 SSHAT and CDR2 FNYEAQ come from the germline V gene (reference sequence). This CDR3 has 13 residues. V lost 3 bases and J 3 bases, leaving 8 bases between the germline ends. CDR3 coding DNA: TGTGCCAGCAGCTTTTCTTTTGAAGAGACCCAGTACTTC. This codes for CASSFSFEETQYF.

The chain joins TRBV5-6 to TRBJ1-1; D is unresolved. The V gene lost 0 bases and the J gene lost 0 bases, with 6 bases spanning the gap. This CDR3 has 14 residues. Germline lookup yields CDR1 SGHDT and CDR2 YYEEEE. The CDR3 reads CASSLASLNTEAFF. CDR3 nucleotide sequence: TGTGCCAGCAGCTTGGCGAGCTTGAACACTGAAGCTTTCTTT.

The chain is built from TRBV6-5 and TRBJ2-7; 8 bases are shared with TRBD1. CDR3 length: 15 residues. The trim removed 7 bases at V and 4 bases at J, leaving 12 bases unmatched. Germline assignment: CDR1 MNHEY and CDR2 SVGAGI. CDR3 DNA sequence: TGTGCCAGCATCCCCTCCGGGACAGGACAATACGAGCAGTACTTC. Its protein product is CASIPSGTGQYEQYF.

CDR3 region: CASSVGPLDATNEQFF. CDR3 nucleotide sequence: TGTGCCAGCAGCGTAGGTCCCCTCGACGCAACCAATGAGCAGTTCTTC. The V call is TRBV9, the J call TRBJ2-1; D gene uncertain. CDR3 size: 16 residues. The germline CDR1 and CDR2 sequences are SGDLS and YYNGEE. V lost 0 bases and J lost 6, with 16 bases in between.

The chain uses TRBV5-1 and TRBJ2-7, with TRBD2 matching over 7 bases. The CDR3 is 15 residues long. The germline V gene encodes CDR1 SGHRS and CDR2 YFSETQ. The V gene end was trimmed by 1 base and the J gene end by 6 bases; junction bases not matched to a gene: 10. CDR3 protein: CASSLPSGETAEQYF. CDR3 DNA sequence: TGCGCCAGCAGCTTGCCCAGCGGGGAGACTGCCGAGCAGTACTTC.

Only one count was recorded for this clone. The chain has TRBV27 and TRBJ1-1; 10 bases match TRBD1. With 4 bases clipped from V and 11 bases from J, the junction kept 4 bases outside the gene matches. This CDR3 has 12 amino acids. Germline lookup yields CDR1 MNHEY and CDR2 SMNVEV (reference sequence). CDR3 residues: CASSSTGGWAFF. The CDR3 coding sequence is TGTGCCAGCAGTTCGACAGGGGGCTGGGCTTTCTTT.

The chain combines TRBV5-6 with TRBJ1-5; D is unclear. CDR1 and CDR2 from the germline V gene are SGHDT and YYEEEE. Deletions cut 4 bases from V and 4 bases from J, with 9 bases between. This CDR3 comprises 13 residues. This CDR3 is CASSLTGNQPQHF. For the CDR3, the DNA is TGTGCCAGCAGCCTTACGGGGAATCAGCCCCAGCATTTT. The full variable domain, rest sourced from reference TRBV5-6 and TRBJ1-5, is DAGVTQSPTHLIKTRGQQVTLRCSPKSGHDTVSWYQQALGQGPQFIFQYYEEEERQRGNFPDRFSGHQFPNYSSELNVNALLLGDSALYLCASSLTGNQPQHFGDGTRLSIL.

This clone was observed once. This CDR3 reads CATSARGNEQFF. CDR3 in DNA: TGTGCCACCAGTGCCCGGGGCAATGAGCAGTTCTTC. The rearrangement uses TRBV24-1 and TRBJ2-1; D may be TRBD2 (5 bases). This CDR3 has 12 residues. From germline, CDR1 is KGHDR and CDR2 SFDVKD. Trimming left V 5 bases short and J 6 bases short, with 7 bases between.

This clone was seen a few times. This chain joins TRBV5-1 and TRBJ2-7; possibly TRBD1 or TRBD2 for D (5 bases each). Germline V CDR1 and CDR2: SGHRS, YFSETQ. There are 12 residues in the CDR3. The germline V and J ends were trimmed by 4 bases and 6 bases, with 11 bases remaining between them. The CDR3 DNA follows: TGCGCCAGCAGCAATTCGGGGCGCGAGCAGTACTTC. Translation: CASSNSGREQYF.

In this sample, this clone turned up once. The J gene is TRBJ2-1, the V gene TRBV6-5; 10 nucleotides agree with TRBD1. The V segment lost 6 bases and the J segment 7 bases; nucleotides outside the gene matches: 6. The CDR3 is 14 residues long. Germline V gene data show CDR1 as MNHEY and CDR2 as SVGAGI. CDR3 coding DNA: TGTGCCAGCAGCAGGGACAGGGGCAATAATGAGCAGTTCTTC. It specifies CASSRDRGNNEQFF.

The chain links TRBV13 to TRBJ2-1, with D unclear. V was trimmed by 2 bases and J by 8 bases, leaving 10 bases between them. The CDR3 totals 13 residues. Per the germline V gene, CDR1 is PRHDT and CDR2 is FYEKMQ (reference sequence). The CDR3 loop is CASSLYDGHEQFF. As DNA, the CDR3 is TGTGCCAGCAGCTTATACGACGGACATGAGCAGTTCTTC.

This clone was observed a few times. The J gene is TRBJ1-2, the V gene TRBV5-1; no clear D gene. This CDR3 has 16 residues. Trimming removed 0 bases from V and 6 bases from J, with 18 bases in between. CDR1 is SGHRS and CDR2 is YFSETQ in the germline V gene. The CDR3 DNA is TGCGCCAGCAGCTTGGATCTCGCCGTGGTCACAGATGGCTACACCTTC. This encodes CASSLDLAVVTDGYTF.

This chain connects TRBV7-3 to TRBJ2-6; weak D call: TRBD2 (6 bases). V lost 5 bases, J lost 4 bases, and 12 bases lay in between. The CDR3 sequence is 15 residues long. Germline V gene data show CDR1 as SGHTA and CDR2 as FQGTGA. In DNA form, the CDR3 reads TGTGCCAGCAGCACGGGAGTTTCGGGGGCCAACGTCCTGACTTTC. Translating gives CASSTGVSGANVLTF.

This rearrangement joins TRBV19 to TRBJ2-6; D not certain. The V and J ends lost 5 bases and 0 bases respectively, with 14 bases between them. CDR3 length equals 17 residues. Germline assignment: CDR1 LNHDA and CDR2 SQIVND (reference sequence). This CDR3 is CASSAAGTTSGANVLTF. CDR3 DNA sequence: TGTGCCAGTAGTGCGGCTGGCACCACCTCTGGGGCCAACGTCCTGACTTTC.

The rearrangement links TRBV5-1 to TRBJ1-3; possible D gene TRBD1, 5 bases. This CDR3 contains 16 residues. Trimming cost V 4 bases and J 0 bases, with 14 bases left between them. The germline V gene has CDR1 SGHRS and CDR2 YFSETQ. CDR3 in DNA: TGCGCCAGCAGCGCGGGGGACGCTTCCTCTGGAAACACCATATATTTT. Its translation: CASSAGDASSGNTIYF.

Written as DNA, the CDR3 is TGTGCCAGCAGCCACGATACAGGGAGCTCTGGAAACACCATATATTTT. This sequence encodes CASSHDTGSSGNTIYF. The chain is built from TRBV4-2 and TRBJ1-3, with D possibly matching TRBD1 (6 bases). Germline loops: CDR1 LGHNA, CDR2 YNFKEQ. CDR3 length: 16 amino acids. V shed 3 bases and J shed 0 bases, with 12 bases lying between them.

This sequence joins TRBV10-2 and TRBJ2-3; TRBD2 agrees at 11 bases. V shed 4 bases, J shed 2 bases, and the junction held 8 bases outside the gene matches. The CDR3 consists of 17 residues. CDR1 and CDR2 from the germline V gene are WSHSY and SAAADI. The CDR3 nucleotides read TGCGCCAGCAGTGTTGGGACTAGCGGATCTTTCACAGATACGCAGTATTTT. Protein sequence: CASSVGTSGSFTDTQYF.

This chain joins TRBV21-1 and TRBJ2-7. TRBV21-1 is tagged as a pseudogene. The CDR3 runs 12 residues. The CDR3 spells CASSNRRYEQYF. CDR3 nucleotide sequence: TGTGCCAGCAGCAACCGTCGATACGAGCAGTACTTC.

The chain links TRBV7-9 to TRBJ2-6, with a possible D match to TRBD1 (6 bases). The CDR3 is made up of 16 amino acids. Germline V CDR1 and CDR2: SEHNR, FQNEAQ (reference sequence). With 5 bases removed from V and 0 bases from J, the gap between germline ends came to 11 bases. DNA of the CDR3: TGTGCCAGCAGCCCGGTAGGGGGCTCTGGGGCCAACGTCCTGACTTTC. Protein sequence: CASSPVGGSGANVLTF.

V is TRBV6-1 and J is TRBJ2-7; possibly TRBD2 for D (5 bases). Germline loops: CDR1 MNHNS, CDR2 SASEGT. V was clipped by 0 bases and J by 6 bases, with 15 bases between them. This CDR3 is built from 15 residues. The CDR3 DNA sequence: TGTGCCAGCAGTGAAGCGTCCGTTCGCCGGGGCGAGCAGTACTTC. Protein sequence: CASSEASVRRGEQYF.

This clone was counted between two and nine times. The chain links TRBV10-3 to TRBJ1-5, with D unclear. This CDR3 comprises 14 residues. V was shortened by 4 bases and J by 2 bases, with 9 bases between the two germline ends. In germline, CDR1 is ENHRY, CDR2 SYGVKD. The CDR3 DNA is TGTGCCATCAGTGGTGATACGGGCAATCAGCCCCAGCATTTT. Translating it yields CAISGDTGNQPQHF.

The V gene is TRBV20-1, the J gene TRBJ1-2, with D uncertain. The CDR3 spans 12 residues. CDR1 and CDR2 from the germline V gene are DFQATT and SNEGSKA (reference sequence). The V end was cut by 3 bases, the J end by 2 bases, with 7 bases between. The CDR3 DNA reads TGCAGTGCTAGTCGTCAGAACTATGGCTACACCTTC. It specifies CSASRQNYGYTF.